This TCR beta chain emerged from a study of blood T cell repertoires in COVID-19 (TCRdb year 2020). Background for the entire study: Samples from collaborators originated in the United States, Italy and Spain and spanned both the acute and convalescent phases of COVID-19. The prospective study material was composed of cDNA or gDNA derived from T cells, B-cell-depleted T cells, or PBMCs. The dataset comprised deeply sampled blood TCRbeta repertoires from subjects exposed to, actively infected with, or recovered from COVID-19. The repertoires were released in a freely available public database meant as a resource for research on the immune response to SARS-CoV-2. Samples came from the ongoing ImmuneRACE study (first 160 participants) plus 1,254 subjects from 6 global collaborators. Sample metadata almost always included a de-identified subject ID, COVID-19 status, age in years and sex. Where HLA class I and class II types were available, the types were taken from metadata supplied by the sample provider, not from assay-based typing. What the research found in general, with its limitations: The amount of clinical and demographic metadata varied by source and participant and was provided uncurated.

One collaborating source in Seattle enrolled patients while the patients were actively infected and followed the patients over time throughout the course of disease. Whole blood was collected in K2EDTA tubes by collaborating institutions according to the institutions' own protocols. For TCRbeta analysis, collaborators shipped samples as frozen whole blood, isolated PBMCs, or DNA extracted from either of those sample types. The CDR3 goes from the cysteine to the phenylalanine over 21 residues. Only the CDR3 portion is preserved as DNA: 63 bases, with reading frame beginning at the first base. The germline V gene supplies CDR1 LGHNA and CDR2 YNFKEQ. V lost 0 bases and J lost 1 base; the stretch between them is 26 bases long. TCRbeta CDR3 regions were amplified from genomic DNA using the immunoSEQ Assay, a bias-controlled multiplex PCR. From the authors' description of their analysis: Within the assay, amplification of reference gene primers was used to estimate how many nucleated cells each sample contained. To quantify the absolute abundance of each unique TCRbeta CDR3 rearrangement, sequence reads were collapsed and filtered. For each sample, productive Simpson clonality was calculated as the square root of Simpson's diversity index across productive rearrangements. TCRdb holds this immuneACCESS table with in-frame rearrangements only. Some clones are missing; in checked studies, unresolved V genes explain under half, and the rest has no known cause. V and J calls and clone size are those listed in that table; D and trimming were worked out from the DNA. The sample yields around 180,000 clones; approximately 81% were counted once. 18% of the sample is taken by the ten largest.

A remark on this clone: The antigen this receptor binds is unknown. It has no much larger one-base neighbor in the sample; base qualities were not kept.

The sample taken for sequencing was peripheral blood. This TCR derives from a person aged 70 to 85 with COVID-19, enrolled during active disease. The chain is encoded by TRBV4-2 joined to TRBJ2-3; a weak D assignment points to TRBD1 (6 bases agree). For the CDR3, the sequence is CASSQDVPTRGHQPRTDTQYF. The DNA sequence is given as TGTGCCAGCAGCCAAGACGTGCCCACTAGGGGACACCAACCCCGCACAGATACGCAGTATTTT.